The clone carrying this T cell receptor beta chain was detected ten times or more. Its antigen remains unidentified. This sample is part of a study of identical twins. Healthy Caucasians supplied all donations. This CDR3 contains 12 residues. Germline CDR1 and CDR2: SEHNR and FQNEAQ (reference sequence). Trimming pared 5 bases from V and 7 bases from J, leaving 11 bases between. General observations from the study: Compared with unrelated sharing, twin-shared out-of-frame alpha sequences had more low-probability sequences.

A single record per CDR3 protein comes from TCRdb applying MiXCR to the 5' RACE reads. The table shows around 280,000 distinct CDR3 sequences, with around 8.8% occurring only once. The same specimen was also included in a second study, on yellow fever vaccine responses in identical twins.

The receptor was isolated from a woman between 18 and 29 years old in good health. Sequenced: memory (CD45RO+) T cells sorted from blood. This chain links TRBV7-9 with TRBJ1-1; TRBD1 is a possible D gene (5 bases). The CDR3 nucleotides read TGTGCCAGCAGCCTACATGGGGGTGAAGCTTTCTTT. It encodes CASSLHGGEAFF.